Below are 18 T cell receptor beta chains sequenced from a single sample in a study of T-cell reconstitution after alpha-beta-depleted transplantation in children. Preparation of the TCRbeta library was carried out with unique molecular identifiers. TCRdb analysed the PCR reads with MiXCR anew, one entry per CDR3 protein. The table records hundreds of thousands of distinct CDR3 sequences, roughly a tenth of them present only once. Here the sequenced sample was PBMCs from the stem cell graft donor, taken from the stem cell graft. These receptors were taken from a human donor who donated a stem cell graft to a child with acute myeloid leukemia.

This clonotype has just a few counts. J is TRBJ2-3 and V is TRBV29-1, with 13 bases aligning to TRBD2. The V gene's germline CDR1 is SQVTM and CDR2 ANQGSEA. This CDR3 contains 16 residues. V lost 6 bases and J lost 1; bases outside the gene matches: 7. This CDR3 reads CSVLKLAGGGTDTQYF. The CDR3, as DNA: TGCAGCGTCCTAAAACTAGCGGGAGGGGGCACAGATACGCAGTATTTT.

In nucleotides, the CDR3 is TGCAGTGCTAGCAAAATGAACAATGAGCAGTTCTTC. Translating gives CSASKMNNEQFF. The V gene is TRBV20-1, the J gene TRBJ2-1; D uncertain. Germline V gene lookup returns CDR1 DFQATT and CDR2 SNEGSKA (reference sequence). The CDR3 contains 12 residues. Deletions cut 3 bases from V and 5 bases from J, with 8 bases between.

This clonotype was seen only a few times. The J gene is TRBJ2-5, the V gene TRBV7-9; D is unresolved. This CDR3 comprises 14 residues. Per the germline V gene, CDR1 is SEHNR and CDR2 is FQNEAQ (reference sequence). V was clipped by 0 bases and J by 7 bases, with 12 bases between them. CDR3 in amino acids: CASSLAGPGGTQYF. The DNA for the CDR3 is TGTGCCAGCAGCTTAGCCGGCCCAGGTGGGACCCAGTACTTC.

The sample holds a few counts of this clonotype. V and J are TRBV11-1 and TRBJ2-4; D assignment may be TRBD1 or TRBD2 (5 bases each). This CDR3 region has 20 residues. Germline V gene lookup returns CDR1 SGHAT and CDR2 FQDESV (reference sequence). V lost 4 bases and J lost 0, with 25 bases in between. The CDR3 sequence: CASSSGTGFSTSKAKNIQYF. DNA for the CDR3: TGTGCCAGCAGCTCCGGGACGGGGTTTAGCACCTCGAAAGCCAAAAACATTCAGTACTTC. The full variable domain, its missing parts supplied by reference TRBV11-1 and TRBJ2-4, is EAEVAQSPRYKITEKSQAVAFWCDPISGHATLYWYRQILGQGPELLVQFQDESVVDDSQLPKDRFSAERLKGVDSTLKIQPAELGDSAMYLCASSSGTGFSTSKAKNIQYFGAGTRLSVL.

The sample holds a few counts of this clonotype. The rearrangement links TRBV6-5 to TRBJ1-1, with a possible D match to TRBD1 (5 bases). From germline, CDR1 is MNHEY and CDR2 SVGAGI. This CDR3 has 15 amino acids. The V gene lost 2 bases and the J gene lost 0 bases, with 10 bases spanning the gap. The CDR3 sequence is CASSYDRGMNTEAFF. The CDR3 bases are TGTGCCAGCAGTTACGATAGGGGCATGAACACTGAAGCTTTCTTT.

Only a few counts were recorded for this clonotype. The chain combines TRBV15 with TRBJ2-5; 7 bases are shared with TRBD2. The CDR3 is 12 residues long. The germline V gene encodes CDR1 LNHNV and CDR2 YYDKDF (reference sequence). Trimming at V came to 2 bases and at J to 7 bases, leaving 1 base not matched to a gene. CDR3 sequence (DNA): TGTGCCACCAGCAGACGCGGGGGGACCCAGTACTTC. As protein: CATSRRGGTQYF.

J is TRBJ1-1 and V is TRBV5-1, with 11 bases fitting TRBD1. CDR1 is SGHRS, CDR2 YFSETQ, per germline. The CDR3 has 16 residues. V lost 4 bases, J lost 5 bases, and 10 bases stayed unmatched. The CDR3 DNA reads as TGCGCCAGCAGCCCAGGACAGGGGGCAAGAAGGACTGAAGCTTTCTTT. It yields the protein CASSPGQGARRTEAFF.

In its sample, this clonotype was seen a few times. The CDR3 DNA follows: TGCAGCATGACAGGGGAGGCCTACGAGCAGTACTTC. Translation: CSMTGEAYEQYF. This chain joins TRBV29-1 and TRBJ2-7, with 8 bases fitting TRBD1. V shed 8 bases, J shed 2 bases, and the junction held 5 bases outside the gene matches. This CDR3 is 12 amino acids long. Germline CDR1 reads SQVTM; CDR2 reads ANQGSEA.

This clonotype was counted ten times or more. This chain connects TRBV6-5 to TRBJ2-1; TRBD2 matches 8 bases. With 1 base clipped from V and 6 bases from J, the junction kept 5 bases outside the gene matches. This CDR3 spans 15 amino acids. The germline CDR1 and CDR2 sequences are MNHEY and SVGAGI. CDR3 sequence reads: CASSYLTSGTNEQFF. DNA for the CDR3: TGTGCCAGCAGTTACTTAACTAGCGGAACCAATGAGCAGTTCTTC.

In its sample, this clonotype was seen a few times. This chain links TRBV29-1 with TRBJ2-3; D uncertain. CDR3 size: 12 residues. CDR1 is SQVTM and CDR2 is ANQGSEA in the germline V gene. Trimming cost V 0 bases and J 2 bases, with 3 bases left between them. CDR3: CSVEETTDTQYF. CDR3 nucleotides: TGCAGCGTTGAAGAAACCACAGATACGCAGTATTTT.

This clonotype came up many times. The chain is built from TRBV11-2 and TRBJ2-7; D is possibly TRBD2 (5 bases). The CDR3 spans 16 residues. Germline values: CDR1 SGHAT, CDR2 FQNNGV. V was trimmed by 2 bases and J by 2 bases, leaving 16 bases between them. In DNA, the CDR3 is TGTGCCAGCAGCTTAAGTGGACGAGGGCGCACCTACGAGCAGTACTTC. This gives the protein CASSLSGRGRTYEQYF. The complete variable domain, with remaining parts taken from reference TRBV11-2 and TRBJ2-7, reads EAGVAQSPRYKIIEKRQSVAFWCNPISGHATLYWYQQILGQGPKLLIQFQNNGVVDDSQLPKDRFSAERLKGVDSTLKIQPAKLEDSAVYLCASSLSGRGRTYEQYFGPGTRLTVT.

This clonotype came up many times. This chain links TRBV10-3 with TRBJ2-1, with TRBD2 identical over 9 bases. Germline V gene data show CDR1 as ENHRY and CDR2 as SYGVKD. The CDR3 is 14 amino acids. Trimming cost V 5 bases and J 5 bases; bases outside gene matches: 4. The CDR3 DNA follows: TGTGCCATCAGTCTAGCTAGCGGGGACAATGAGCAGTTCTTC. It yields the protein CAISLASGDNEQFF.

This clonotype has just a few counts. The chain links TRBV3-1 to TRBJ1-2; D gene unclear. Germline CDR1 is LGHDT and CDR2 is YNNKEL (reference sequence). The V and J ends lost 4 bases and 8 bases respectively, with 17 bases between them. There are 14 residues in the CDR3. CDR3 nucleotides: TGTGCCAGCAGCCCGACTATTCAATCAGTGGGCTACACCTTC. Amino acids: CASSPTIQSVGYTF. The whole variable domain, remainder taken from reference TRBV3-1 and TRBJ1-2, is DTAVSQTPKYLVTQMGNDKSIKCEQNLGHDTMYWYKQDSKKFLKIMFSYNNKELIINETVPNRFSPKSPDKAHLNLHINSLELGDSAVYFCASSPTIQSVGYTFGSGTRLTVV.

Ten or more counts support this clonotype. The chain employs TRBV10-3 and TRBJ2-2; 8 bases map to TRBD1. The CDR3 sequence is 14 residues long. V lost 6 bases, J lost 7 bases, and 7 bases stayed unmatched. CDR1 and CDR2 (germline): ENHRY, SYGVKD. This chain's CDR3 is CAISGTGRFGELFF. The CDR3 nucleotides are TGTGCCATCAGCGGGACAGGCCGTTTCGGGGAGCTGTTTTTT.

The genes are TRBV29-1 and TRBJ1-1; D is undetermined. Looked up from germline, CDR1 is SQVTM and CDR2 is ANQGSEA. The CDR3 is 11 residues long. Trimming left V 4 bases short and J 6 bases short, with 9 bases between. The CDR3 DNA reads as TGCAGCGTTGGAGGTTTCCCTGAAGCTTTCTTT. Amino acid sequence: CSVGGFPEAFF.

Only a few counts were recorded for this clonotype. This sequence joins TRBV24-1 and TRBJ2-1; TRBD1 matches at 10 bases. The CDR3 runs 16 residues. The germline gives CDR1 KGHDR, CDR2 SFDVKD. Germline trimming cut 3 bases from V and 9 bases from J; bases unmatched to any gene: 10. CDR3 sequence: CATSDAFRDRGGEQFF. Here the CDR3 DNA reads TGTGCCACCAGTGATGCCTTCCGGGACAGGGGCGGTGAGCAGTTCTTC.

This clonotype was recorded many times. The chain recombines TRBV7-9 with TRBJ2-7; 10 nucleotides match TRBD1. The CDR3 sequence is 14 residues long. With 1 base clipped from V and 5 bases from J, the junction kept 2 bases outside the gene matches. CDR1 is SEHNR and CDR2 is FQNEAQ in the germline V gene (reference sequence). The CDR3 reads CASSLGQGANEQYF. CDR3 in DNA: TGTGCCAGCAGCTTAGGACAGGGGGCTAACGAGCAGTACTTC.

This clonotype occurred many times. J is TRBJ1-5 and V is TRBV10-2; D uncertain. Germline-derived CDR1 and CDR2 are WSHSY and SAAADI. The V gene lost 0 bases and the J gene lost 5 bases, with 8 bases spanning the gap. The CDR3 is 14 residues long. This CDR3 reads CASSESGSDQPQHF. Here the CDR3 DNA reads TGCGCCAGCAGTGAGTCGGGGAGTGATCAGCCCCAGCATTTT.